Included here is one TCR beta chain sequence, with context. This receptor's antigen is unknown. Base qualities were left out, and no much larger clone turns up one base away. TCRbeta CDR3 regions were amplified from genomic DNA using the immunoSEQ Assay, a bias-controlled multiplex PCR. The authors processed their data as follows. Nucleated cell counts per sample were estimated from amplification of reference gene primers within the assay. To quantify the absolute abundance of each unique TCRbeta CDR3 rearrangement, sequence reads were collapsed and filtered. Productive Simpson clonality was computed per sample as the square root of Simpson's diversity index over productive rearrangements. Not all clones reach the TCRdb copy of this immuneACCESS table, which keeps in-frame sequences only. Checked studies attribute under half of the gap to unresolved V genes and leave the rest unexplained. That table is the source of V, J and clone size, and D and trimming were worked out from the DNA. In all, the sample holds more than 350,000 clones, and around 87% of those were seen once. Roughly 9.4% of the sample is in the top ten clones.

Enrolling through a virtual design, the prospective study's participants ranged in age from roughly 18 to 95 years and lived across roughly 24 United States geographic areas. To assign participants to cohorts, the prospective study relied on clinical history that participants themselves reported in a screening survey and a study questionnaire. ImmuneRACE Cohort 3 recovered participants were defined by two consecutive negative NP/OP PCR tests, healthcare professional clearance, or symptom resolution. In the prospective study, mobile phlebotomists collected whole blood, serum and a nasopharyngeal or oropharyngeal swab from each participant. Participants in the prospective study had the option to provide additional blood draws and questionnaires over a roughly 2-month period. Before DNA extraction, prospective study blood samples were shipped either frozen or at room temperature. This record comes from a study of blood T cell repertoires in COVID-19 (dated by TCRdb to the early 2020s). About the investigation overall: Samples from collaborators originated in the United States, Italy and Spain and spanned both the acute and convalescent phases of COVID-19. The material from the prospective study consisted of cDNA or gDNA derived from T cells, B-cell-depleted T cells, or PBMCs. The dataset comprised deeply sampled blood TCRbeta repertoires from subjects exposed to, actively infected with, or recovered from COVID-19. The repertoires were made available in a free public database intended to serve as a resource for research on the immune response to SARS-CoV-2. The samples were drawn from two sources: the first 160 participants of the ongoing ImmuneRACE study, and 950 to 1,500 subjects contributed by 6 global collaborators. Sample metadata almost always included a de-identified subject ID, COVID-19 status, age in years and sex. Where available, HLA class I and class II types were obtained from metadata supplied by the sample provider rather than from assay-based typing.

Sequences LNHDA (CDR1) and SQIVND (CDR2) are obtained from the germline V gene (reference sequence). The CDR3 sequence holds 13 residues, the cysteine and phenylalanine included. The sequence is cut down to CDR3 DNA, 39 bases in frame from base 1. The V end loses 3 bases and the J end loses 6 bases, and a stretch of 9 bases separates them. Points the paper makes about the study in general: The amount of clinical and demographic metadata varied by source and participant and was provided uncurated.

The receptor comes from a woman aged 45-65 years who had recovered from COVID-19. Sequencing was carried out using PBMCs or T cells enriched from blood (not recorded which). This chain joins TRBV19 to TRBJ1-5, with the D segment identity uncertain. The CDR3 is CASSIPLSQPQHF. The DNA reads TGTGCCAGTAGTATCCCATTGAGTCAGCCCCAGCATTTT.